The 20 T cell receptor beta chains below all came from one sample that was sequenced in a study of T cell responses to AZD1222 COVID-19 vaccine (dated by TCRdb to about 2021). Libraries were prepared through the immunoSEQ multiplex PCR assay. Not all clones reach the TCRdb copy of this immuneACCESS table, which keeps in-frame sequences only. Checked studies attribute under half of the gap to unresolved V genes and leave the rest unexplained. The sample table lists about 15,000 clones, 88% of them with a count of one. 2.9% of the sample is in the top ten clones. The time point label of this sample denotes: about 28 days (+/-7) after the second vaccine dose. The starting material was peripheral blood, obtained 28 days after the second AZD1222 dose. These receptor sequences come from an adult who received the AZD1222 COVID-19 vaccine.

The chain is built from TRBV5-1 and TRBJ2-2; TRBD2 agrees at 14 bases. CDR1 and CDR2 from the germline V gene are SGHRS and YFSETQ. With 4 bases clipped from V and 5 bases from J, the junction kept 7 bases outside the gene matches. This CDR3 comprises 17 residues. The CDR3 here is CASSKGLAGDGTGELFF. DNA for the CDR3: TGCGCCAGCAGCAAGGGACTAGCGGGAGACGGAACCGGGGAGCTGTTTTTT.

CDR3 amino acids: CASSQAPSEQQYF. In DNA form, the CDR3 reads TGCGCCAGCAGCCAAGCCCCCTCGGAACAGCAGTACTTC. The V gene is TRBV4-1, the J gene TRBJ2-7, with unresolved D. V lost 1 base, J lost 8 bases, and 12 bases lay in between. Germline CDR1 and CDR2: MGHRA and YSYEKL. The CDR3 contains 13 residues.

This rearrangement joins TRBV15 to TRBJ2-7, with D possibly TRBD2 on 5 matching bases. Germline V gives CDR1 LNHNV, CDR2 YYDKDF (reference sequence). The V gene lost 5 bases and the J gene lost 8 bases, with 13 bases spanning the gap. The CDR3 covers 12 residues. CDR3 in DNA: TGTGCCACCAGCGGAGGCGAGTTCAAGCAGTACTTC. Its translation is CATSGGEFKQYF. Together with reference TRBV15 and TRBJ2-7, the CDR3 gives the full variable domain: DAMVIQNPRYQVTQFGKPVTLSCSQTLNHNVMYWYQQKSSQAPKLLFHYYDKDFNNEADTPDNFQSRRPNTSFCFLDIRSPGLGDTAMYLCATSGGEFKQYFGPGTRLTVT.

This chain connects TRBV19 to TRBJ2-2; D possibly uses TRBD1 or TRBD2 (6 bases each). CDR1 and CDR2 from the germline V gene are LNHDA and SQIVND (reference sequence). The CDR3 sequence is 16 residues long. Trimming took 1 base from V and 4 from J, leaving 13 bases between them. The CDR3: CASSIVEGGSTGELFF. The CDR3 nucleotides read TGTGCCAGTAGTATAGTGGAGGGGGGAAGCACCGGGGAGCTGTTTTTT.

This clone was picked up a small number of times. The chain has TRBV6-2 or TRBV6-3 and TRBJ1-5; D is ambiguous. This CDR3 contains 15 residues. Germline V gives CDR1 MNHEY, CDR2 SVGEGT. V lost 2 bases and J 4 bases, leaving 12 bases between the germline ends. The chain's CDR3 is CASSYEVFFNQPQHF. The CDR3 DNA reads as TGTGCCAGCAGTTACGAGGTCTTCTTTAATCAGCCCCAGCATTTT.

The V call is TRBV10-3, the J call TRBJ2-3, with unresolved D. V was trimmed by 7 bases and J by 6 bases, leaving 11 bases between them. The length of the CDR3 is 12 residues. Germline CDR1 reads ENHRY; CDR2 reads SYGVKD. The CDR3 sequence: CAINGDQDTQYF. CDR3 DNA sequence: TGTGCCATCAACGGAGACCAGGATACGCAGTATTTT.

The chain links TRBV5-1 to TRBJ1-6; D gene unclear. The CDR3 spans 15 residues. CDR1 and CDR2 (germline): SGHRS, YFSETQ. Trimming stripped 0 bases from V and 5 bases from J, with 9 bases between. CDR3 bases: TGCGCCAGCAGCTTGGCGTCAGGCGATAATTCACCCCTCCACTTT. This gives the protein CASSLASGDNSPLHF.

The chain combines TRBV9 with TRBJ2-1; 10 bases agree with TRBD2. The CDR3 is made up of 15 amino acids. Germline trimming cut 7 bases from V and 5 bases from J; bases unmatched to any gene: 9. Germline V gene lookup returns CDR1 SGDLS and CDR2 YYNGEE. CDR3 sequence reads: CASVGSSGSHNEQFF. In DNA, the CDR3 is TGTGCCAGCGTGGGCTCTAGCGGGAGCCACAATGAGCAGTTCTTC.

V is TRBV7-9 and J is TRBJ1-2, with unresolved D. Trimming cost V 5 bases and J 2 bases, with 12 bases left between them. The V gene's germline CDR1 is SEHNR and CDR2 FQNEAQ (reference sequence). The CDR3 loop spans 14 amino acids. The CDR3 coding sequence is TGTGCCAGCAGCCCCAACGGGGAAAACTATGGCTACACCTTC. Amino acid sequence: CASSPNGENYGYTF. The complete variable domain, with remaining parts taken from reference TRBV7-9 and TRBJ1-2, reads DTGVSQNPRHKITKRGQNVTFRCDPISEHNRLYWYRQTLGQGPEFLTYFQNEAQLEKSRLLSDRFSAERPKGSFSTLEIQRTEQGDSAMYLCASSPNGENYGYTFGSGTRLTVV.

V and J are TRBV6-8 and TRBJ1-6, with TRBD1 as a possible D gene (5 bases). Trimming pared 8 bases from V and 8 bases from J, leaving 13 bases between. The CDR3 is 13 residues long. Germline V gene sequence: CDR1 MNHGY, CDR2 SAAAGT. CDR3 residues: CASGADRYSPLHF. In DNA, the CDR3 is TGTGCCAGCGGAGCCGACAGATATTCACCCCTCCACTTT.

The gene calls are TRBV6-5 and TRBJ1-5; 10 bases line up with TRBD1. Germline lookup yields CDR1 MNHEY and CDR2 SVGAGI. The CDR3 extends over 14 amino acids. Unmatched junction bases numbered 8, after V lost 7 bases and J lost 8 bases. The CDR3 here is CASILGTGVKPQHF. The CDR3 DNA reads TGTGCCAGCATCCTGGGGACAGGGGTTAAGCCCCAGCATTTT.

V usage is TRBV4-2 and J usage is TRBJ2-1; 9 bases line up with TRBD1. Germline CDR1 reads LGHNA; CDR2 reads YNFKEQ. This CDR3 has 15 amino acids. J gave up 0 bases and V 4 bases, and 1 base lay outside the gene matches. The CDR3 DNA reads TGTGCCAGCAGCCCGGACAGGGGCTCCTACAATGAGCAGTTCTTC. It translates to CASSPDRGSYNEQFF.

The rearrangement uses TRBV19 and TRBJ1-4; no firm D call. Trimming cost V 2 bases and J 10 bases, with 20 bases left between them. Germline V gene data show CDR1 as LNHDA and CDR2 as SQIVND (reference sequence). The CDR3 covers 16 residues. CDR3 residues: CASSIPPTSPGGKLFF. Here the CDR3 DNA reads TGTGCCAGTAGTATACCACCGACCAGCCCAGGTGGAAAACTGTTTTTT.

This clone appeared a single time. The rearrangement uses TRBV5-1 and TRBJ2-1, with D possibly being TRBD2 (6 bases). The CDR3 length is 14 residues. Per the germline V gene, CDR1 is SGHRS and CDR2 is YFSETQ. V lost 0 bases to trimming and J lost 6 bases, with 10 bases between them. CDR3 sequence (DNA): TGCGCCAGCAGCTTGGGGGACTTGGGCAATGAGCAGTTCTTC. Its translation: CASSLGDLGNEQFF.

The rearrangement joins TRBV7-9 to TRBJ2-4; tentatively, D is TRBD2 (5 bases). CDR3 length equals 13 residues. Looked up from germline, CDR1 is SEHNR and CDR2 is FQNEAQ (reference sequence). Trimming shortened V by 7 bases and J by 6 bases, and 13 bases separated the two germline ends. CDR3 nucleotides: TGTGCCAGCACGGACTTTCCCTCAAACATTCAGTACTTC. Translating it yields CASTDFPSNIQYF.

The rearrangement links TRBV5-4 to TRBJ1-1, with TRBD1 as a possible D gene (6 bases). Germline V gene data show CDR1 as SGHNT and CDR2 as YYREEE (reference sequence). The CDR3 is made up of 15 amino acids. Trimming left V 4 bases short and J 2 bases short, with 15 bases between. CDR3 in amino acids: CASSGRTGPNTEAFF. The CDR3 nucleotides read TGTGCCAGCAGCGGTCGAACAGGGCCCAACACTGAAGCTTTCTTT.

The gene calls are TRBV5-6 and TRBJ2-5; D not resolved. The germline V gene encodes CDR1 SGHDT and CDR2 YYEEEE. This CDR3 region has 15 residues. V lost 1 base to trimming and J lost 7 bases, with 17 bases between them. CDR3 sequence: CASSLNGPLKRTQYF. CDR3 in DNA: TGTGCCAGCAGCTTGAACGGACCCCTAAAGAGGACCCAGTACTTC. Variable domain in full (rest from reference TRBV5-6 and TRBJ2-5): DAGVTQSPTHLIKTRGQQVTLRCSPKSGHDTVSWYQQALGQGPQFIFQYYEEEERQRGNFPDRFSGHQFPNYSSELNVNALLLGDSALYLCASSLNGPLKRTQYFGPGTRLLVL.

The chain employs TRBV3-1 (or the pseudogene TRBV3-2) and TRBJ1-2; D remains unclear. Germline V gene sequence: CDR1 LGHDT, CDR2 YNNKEL (reference sequence). CDR3 length: 11 amino acids. Trimming cost V 1 base and J 10 bases, with 7 bases left between them. The CDR3 DNA sequence: TGTGCCAGCAGCCAAGTTGCAGTCTACACCTTC. Translation gives CASSQVAVYTF.

V gene TRBV6-1 combines with J gene TRBJ1-3; no definite D call. The V gene lost 0 bases and the J gene lost 4 bases, with 16 bases spanning the gap. This CDR3 spans 17 amino acids. The germline V gene has CDR1 MNHNS and CDR2 SASEGT. The CDR3 spells CASSEALWQSTGNTIYF. For the CDR3, the DNA is TGTGCCAGCAGTGAAGCGCTTTGGCAGTCCACGGGAAACACCATATATTTT.

The chain carries TRBV7-2 and TRBJ2-7; TRBD1 matches 7 bases. The V gene's germline CDR1 is SGHTA and CDR2 FQGNSA. V was pared by 1 base and J by 3 bases, with 6 bases of the junction left unmatched. The CDR3 sequence is 15 residues long. The chain's CDR3 is CASSLGGGAVYEQYF. The DNA of the CDR3 is TGTGCCAGCAGCTTAGGAGGGGGCGCAGTCTACGAGCAGTACTTC.